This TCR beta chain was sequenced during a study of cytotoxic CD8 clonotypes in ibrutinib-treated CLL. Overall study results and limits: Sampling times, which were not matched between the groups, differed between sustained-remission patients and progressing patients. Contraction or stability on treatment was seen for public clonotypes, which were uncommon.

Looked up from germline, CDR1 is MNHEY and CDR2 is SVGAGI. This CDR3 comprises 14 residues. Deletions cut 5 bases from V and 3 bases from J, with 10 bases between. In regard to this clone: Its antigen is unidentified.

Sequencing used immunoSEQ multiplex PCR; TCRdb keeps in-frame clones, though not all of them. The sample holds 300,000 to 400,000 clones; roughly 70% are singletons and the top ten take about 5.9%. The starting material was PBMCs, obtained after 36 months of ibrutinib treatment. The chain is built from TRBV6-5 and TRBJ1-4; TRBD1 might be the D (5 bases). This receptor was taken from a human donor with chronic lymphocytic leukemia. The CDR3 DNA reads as TGTGCCAGCAGTCAGGGCCTCCCTAATGAAAAACTGTTTTTT. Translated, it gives CASSQGLPNEKLFF.